This TCR beta chain was sequenced for a study of blood T cells in healthy people across ages. The CDR3 length is 15 residues. Germline trimming cut 3 bases from V and 5 bases from J; bases unmatched to any gene: 8. This clonotype was seen only a few times. The antigen remains undetermined. Study results and limitations: Expanded clonotype changes were possibly confounded by unknown donor CMV status.

The use of a sample-barcoded 5' primer and a J-beta primer mix characterized a second PCR of 7 to 11 cycles. TCRdb passed the 5' RACE reads through MiXCR, listing each CDR3 protein once. The profile shows 850,000 to 950,000 distinct CDR3 sequences, around 26% of them singletons. This clonotype originated in a woman of 80 years or more in good health. Specimen: blood. V and J are TRBV23-1 and TRBJ2-5; 8 bases are a match to TRBD1. TRBV23-1 is treated as an ORF (open reading frame) with a function not yet certain. In DNA form, the CDR3 reads TGCGCCAGCAGTCACAAACGGACAGGGCGTGAGACCCAGTACTTC. It codes for CASSHKRTGRETQYF.